This T cell receptor beta chain was documented in a study of glioma-infiltrating T cells after dendritic cell vaccination. Study observations and caveats: Patients with more pretreatment TILs had longer time to progression and survival.

Specified time point: after dendritic cell vaccination, including at tumor progression/relapse. Isocitrate dehydrogenase mutation was absent in all glioblastoma patients. With respect to this clone: Its antigen is not identified.

This CDR3 spans 16 amino acids. Germline CDR1 is MGHRA and CDR2 is YSYEKL. Trimming left V 1 base short and J 7 bases short, with 14 bases between. Assay used: immunoSEQ multiplex PCR; TCRdb lists only in-frame clones, some missing. The sample contains around 60,000 clones, around 86% of which appear only once. This chain connects TRBV4-1 to TRBJ1-6; D may be TRBD1 (6 bases). The source was blood, collected after dendritic cell vaccination. This receptor was obtained from a human donor with glioblastoma. CDR3 residues: CASSQVGDTVNSPLHF. The DNA of the CDR3 is TGCGCCAGCAGCCAAGTTGGGGACACAGTAAATTCACCCCTCCACTTT.